This TCR beta chain was recorded in a study of siplizumab effects on memory and regulatory T cells. Regarding the study as a whole: Roughly 75-95% of proliferating clones (CD4+ or CD8+) could not be assigned a naive or memory phenotype. Suppressive activity of Tregs proliferating in siplizumab cultures remained unconfirmed. Unstimulated naive T cells seemed to show more diversity than memory cells did, and they also seemed to be among the major contributors to the alloresponse.

The CDR3 length is 14 residues. Germline V gene data show CDR1 as SEHNR and CDR2 as FQNEAQ (reference sequence). V was clipped by 7 bases and J by 3 bases; unmatched bases: 5. Roughly 100,000 TCR templates were assayed per sample. Clones were sequenced by immunoSEQ multiplex PCR, and TCRdb holds only the in-frame ones, with some missing. The sample consists of about 120,000 clones, about 94% of them appearing once. About this clone itself: What it binds is unknown.

Sequencing was done on a sample of non-Treg CD4+ T cells sorted from blood. The clonotype comes from a human donor in good health. The chain has TRBV7-9 and TRBJ2-2, with 7 positions matching TRBD2. Written as DNA, the CDR3 is TGTGCCAGCACTACACGGGGGGACACCGGGGAGCTGTTTTTT. This encodes CASTTRGDTGELFF.